These 21 T cell receptor beta chains originate from one sample sequenced in a study of blood T cells in healthy people across ages. Together with a sample-barcoded 5' primer, a J-beta primer mix was included in a second PCR lasting about 6 to 11 cycles. In TCRdb, the 5' RACE reads were re-called with MiXCR into one record per CDR3 protein. The table lists about 780,000 distinct CDR3 sequences, about 42% of them singletons. Sequences were obtained from blood. These receptors originate from a man aged 80 or over in good health.

The CDR3 here is CASSLERQVNNEQFF. As DNA, the CDR3 is TGTGCCAGCAGCTTGGAGCGACAGGTTAACAATGAGCAGTTCTTC. The chain uses TRBV5-5 and TRBJ2-1; D is perhaps TRBD1 (6 bases). The CDR3 is 15 amino acids. In germline, CDR1 is SGHKS, CDR2 YYEKEE (reference sequence). V was shortened by 0 bases and J by 5 bases, with 12 bases between the two germline ends.

This clonotype was seen repeatedly, ten times or more. The chain carries TRBV29-1 and TRBJ2-5; no definite D call. The germline CDR1 and CDR2 sequences are SQVTM and ANQGSEA. The CDR3 covers 11 residues. V shed 7 bases and J shed 4 bases, with 10 bases lying between them. CDR3 nucleotide sequence: TGCAGCGCCCTTGTTGCAGAGACCCAGTACTTC. Its translation: CSALVAETQYF.

The V and J genes are TRBV4-3 and TRBJ1-4, with a weak D call TRBD1 (6 bases). The germline gives CDR1 LGHNA, CDR2 YSLEER. V was pared by 0 bases and J by 7 bases, with 12 bases between. The length of the CDR3 is 15 residues. CDR3 residues: CASSQDEGVSEKLFF. DNA for the CDR3: TGCGCCAGCAGCCAAGATGAGGGGGTTAGTGAAAAACTGTTTTTT.

This clonotype appeared a few times. The chain recombines TRBV12-3 or TRBV12-4 with TRBJ2-3; 10 nucleotides agree with TRBD2. CDR3 length: 15 amino acids. The V gene end was trimmed by 6 bases and the J gene end by 5 bases; junction bases not matched to a gene: 8. For the CDR3, the DNA is TGTGCCAGCAGCCTAAGCGGGAGGGATAGAGATACGCAGTATTTT. Translating gives CASSLSGRDRDTQYF.

This clonotype was seen a few times. The chain combines TRBV5-6 with TRBJ2-7; D might be TRBD2 (9 bases). Deletions cut 2 bases from V and 2 bases from J, with 23 bases between. The CDR3 sequence is 18 residues long. Germline CDR1 and CDR2: SGHDT and YYEEEE. Written as DNA, the CDR3 is TGTGCCAGCAGCTTATTAGGACAGGGAAGCGGGAGGCCCTACGAGCAGTACTTC. It is translated as CASSLLGQGSGRPYEQYF.

The rearrangement joins TRBV15 to TRBJ2-3; 7 bases fit TRBD2. This CDR3 is built from 14 residues. The ends lost 8 bases at V and 0 bases at J; junction bases unmatched: 5. CDR1 is LNHNV and CDR2 is YYDKDF in the germline V gene (reference sequence). This CDR3 reads CATSSGHSTDTQYF. The CDR3 DNA sequence: TGTGCCACCTCTAGCGGACATAGCACAGATACGCAGTATTTT.

V usage is TRBV5-1 and J usage is TRBJ2-4; TRBD2 matches at 12 bases. The CDR3 is made up of 18 amino acids. J was trimmed by 0 bases and V by 1 base; bases with no gene match: 5. CDR1 is SGHRS and CDR2 is YFSETQ in the germline V gene. This chain's CDR3 is CASSLIGLAGLAKNIQYF. CDR3 nucleotides: TGCGCCAGCAGCTTGATCGGACTAGCGGGATTAGCCAAAAACATTCAGTACTTC.

This clonotype appeared a single time. A read error may produce the germline difference seen at one junction end. The chain combines TRBV7-8 with TRBJ2-1, with D possibly TRBD2 on 6 matching bases. CDR1 and CDR2 (germline): SGHVS, FQNEAQ. The CDR3 contains 13 residues. The DNA for the CDR3 is TGTGCCAGTAGCTTAGCCCCCCGGGAGAAGCAGTTCTTC. This gives the protein CASSLAPREKQFF.

This chain uses TRBV5-1 with TRBJ2-1; 11 bases fit TRBD2. The CDR3 has 14 amino acids. Trimming cost V 4 bases and J 7 bases; bases outside gene matches: 4. The germline V gene has CDR1 SGHRS and CDR2 YFSETQ. CDR3 region: CASSISGRVNEQFF. In nucleotides, the CDR3 is TGCGCCAGCAGCATTAGCGGGAGGGTGAATGAGCAGTTCTTC.

The chain joins TRBV30 to TRBJ2-6, with D tentatively TRBD1 (5 bases). The V gene's germline CDR1 is GTSNPN and CDR2 SVGIG (reference sequence). This CDR3 is built from 15 residues. The V gene lost 7 bases and the J gene lost 0 bases, with 13 bases spanning the gap. For the CDR3, the DNA is TGTGCCTTGGGGCAGGGCCCCTCTGGGGCCAACGTCCTGACTTTC. Encoded protein: CALGQGPSGANVLTF.

The chain employs TRBV4-2 and TRBJ1-2; the match to TRBD1 covers 8 bases. Germline values: CDR1 LGHNA, CDR2 YNFKEQ. The CDR3 is made up of 18 amino acids. V shed 1 base, J shed 0 bases, and the junction held 10 bases outside the gene matches. CDR3 nucleotides: TGTGCCAGCAGCCAAGGACCCAGGGGGCGAACCACTAACTATGGCTACACCTTC. It translates to CASSQGPRGRTTNYGYTF.

The V and J genes are TRBV20-1 and TRBJ1-6, with D perhaps TRBD1 (5 bases). The germline CDR1 and CDR2 sequences are DFQATT and SNEGSKA (reference sequence). Trimming took 2 bases from V and 8 from J, leaving 10 bases between them. The CDR3 extends over 13 amino acids. The DNA of the CDR3 is TGCAGTGCTAGAAAGGGGTTAGATTCACCCCTCCACTTT. Its protein product is CSARKGLDSPLHF.

This clonotype has just a few counts. V gene TRBV9 combines with J gene TRBJ2-1, with D perhaps TRBD2 (5 bases). CDR1 is SGDLS and CDR2 is YYNGEE in the germline V gene. CDR3 length: 15 amino acids. The V end lost 3 bases, the J end lost 5 bases, and 15 bases lay between the germline ends. The CDR3 nucleotides are TGTGCCAGCAGCGAGAGCGGAAGCCCCAACAATGAGCAGTTCTTC. Its translation: CASSESGSPNNEQFF.

V is TRBV7-9 and J is TRBJ2-1; possibly TRBD2 for D (5 bases). The J call could be wrong; TRBJ2-7 is a better fit for the DNA end. Per germline, CDR1 SEHNR and CDR2 FQNEAQ (reference sequence). CDR3 size: 12 residues. DNA for the CDR3: TGTGCCAGCCGTGTCGGAGGCTACGAGCAGTACTTC. The encoded protein is CASRVGGYEQYF.

The chain recombines TRBV24-1 with TRBJ2-3; 9 nucleotides match TRBD2. The CDR3 consists of 17 residues. Per the germline V gene, CDR1 is KGHDR and CDR2 is SFDVKD. Losses at the gene ends were 7 bases for V and 6 bases for J; bases not matched to a gene: 16. The CDR3 loop reads CATSLGGFGGRADTQYF. CDR3 DNA: TGTGCCACCAGCCTTGGTGGGTTTGGCGGGAGGGCCGATACGCAGTATTTT.

The rearrangement links TRBV12-3 or TRBV12-4 to TRBJ1-2; 7 bases are a match to TRBD1. This CDR3 region has 14 residues. Trimming removed 3 bases from V and 3 bases from J; junction bases left unmatched: 4. The CDR3 is CASSFKGADYGYTF. CDR3 in DNA: TGTGCCAGCAGTTTCAAGGGGGCCGACTATGGCTACACCTTC.

The V call is TRBV20-1, the J call TRBJ2-3; D unresolved. The ends were cut back, 6 bases at V and 5 bases at J, with 9 bases in the middle. This CDR3 is built from 11 residues. CDR1 and CDR2 (germline): DFQATT, SNEGSKA (reference sequence). DNA for the CDR3: TGCAGTGCCACCGCTGGAGATACGCAGTATTTT. Translating it yields CSATAGDTQYF.

This chain uses TRBV5-1 with TRBJ2-6; D is undetermined. Trimming removed 1 base at V and 0 bases at J, with 8 bases between. CDR3 length equals 16 residues. CDR1 SGHRS and CDR2 YFSETQ come from the germline V gene. The CDR3 region is CASSLTASSGANVLTF. The CDR3 bases are TGCGCCAGCAGCTTGACTGCCAGCTCTGGGGCCAACGTCCTGACTTTC.

This clonotype was observed a few times. This rearrangement joins TRBV6-5 to TRBJ2-1; 10 positions agree with TRBD2. The J call may be incorrect, as the DNA end agrees better with TRBJ2-7. CDR1 and CDR2 (germline): MNHEY, SVGAGI. The CDR3 has 15 amino acids. This CDR3 is CASSLRTSGYNEQYF. CDR3 DNA sequence: TGTGCCAGCAGTTTAAGGACTAGCGGCTACAATGAGCAGTACTTC.

This clonotype was observed a few times. Since a much larger clone is just one base distant, this may be a read error. The CDR3 sequence: CASSCLGTYEQYF. CDR3 nucleotide sequence: TGTGCCAGCAGTTGTCTAGGAACCTACGAGCAGTACTTC. V gene TRBV28 combines with J gene TRBJ2-7, with unresolved D. This CDR3 is built from 13 residues. V lost 4 bases and J lost 2, with 9 bases in between. CDR1 MDHEN and CDR2 SYDVKM come from the germline V gene.

With regard to this clonotype: A much larger clone differs by one base, so this may be a read error. The chain employs TRBV7-2 and TRBJ2-3; 7 nucleotides agree with TRBD1. The ends lost 8 bases at V and 7 bases at J; junction bases unmatched: 12. Germline loops: CDR1 SGHTA, CDR2 FQGNSA. The CDR3 contains 14 residues. CDR3 DNA: TGTGCCAGCTGCCCTCAAGGGGGCGCGAATACGCAGTATTTT. Its translation: CASCPQGGANTQYF.